The 3 T cell receptor beta chains presented below share a single source sample, sequenced in a study of identical twins. TCRdb analysed the 5' RACE reads with MiXCR anew, one entry per CDR3 protein. Of about 660,000 distinct CDR3 sequences in the sample, 8.6% are singletons; the top ten hold 0.8% to 1%. These data were also filed under a second study, of yellow fever vaccine responses in identical twins.

Sequenced sample: PBMCs. These receptors came from a woman aged 18-35 years in good health.

The chain combines TRBV7-6 with TRBJ2-7; 8 bases are a match to TRBD2. The germline V gene has CDR1 SGHVS and CDR2 FNYEAQ. The length of the CDR3 is 16 residues. The V and J ends lost 1 base and 2 bases, in that order; junction bases with no gene match: 7. CDR3 sequence reads: CASSLGTGLGAYEQYF. CDR3 nucleotide sequence: TGTGCCAGCAGCTTAGGAACGGGACTAGGGGCCTACGAGCAGTACTTC.

The V and J genes are TRBV2 and TRBJ2-3; D not resolved. Germline CDR1 reads SNHLY; CDR2 reads FYNNEI. The ends were cut back, 8 bases at V and 6 bases at J, with 12 bases in the middle. This CDR3 is built from 12 residues. Written as DNA, the CDR3 is TGTGCCAGCGTAATAAGGGATGATACGCAGTATTTT. Amino acids: CASVIRDDTQYF.

This sequence joins TRBV12-3 or TRBV12-4 and TRBJ2-1, with a possible D match to TRBD2 (8 bases). The CDR3 is 17 amino acids. V was shortened by 7 bases and J by 4 bases, with 23 bases between the two germline ends. The CDR3 coding sequence is TGTGCCAGCACCCCGGACAGGAGTTTAGCGGGGTACAATGAGCAGTTCTTC. Its protein is CASTPDRSLAGYNEQFF.